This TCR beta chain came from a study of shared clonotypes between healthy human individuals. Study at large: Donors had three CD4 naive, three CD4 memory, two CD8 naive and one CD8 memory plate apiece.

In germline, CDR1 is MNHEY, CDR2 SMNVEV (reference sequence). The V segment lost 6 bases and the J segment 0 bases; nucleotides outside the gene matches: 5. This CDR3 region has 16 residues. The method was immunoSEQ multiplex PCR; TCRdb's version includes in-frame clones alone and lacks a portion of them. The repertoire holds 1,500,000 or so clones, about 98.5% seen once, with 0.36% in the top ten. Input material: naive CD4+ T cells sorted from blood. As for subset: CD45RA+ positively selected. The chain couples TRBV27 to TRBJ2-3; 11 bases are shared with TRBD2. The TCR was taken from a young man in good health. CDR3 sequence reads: CASRLAGVGSTDTQYF. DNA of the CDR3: TGTGCCAGCAGACTAGCGGGAGTTGGTAGCACAGATACGCAGTATTTT.